Shown below are 4 T cell receptor beta chains from a single sample sequenced in a study of OX40 agonist ivuxolimab in advanced cancers. Assay used: immunoSEQ multiplex PCR; TCRdb lists only in-frame clones, some missing. The sample includes 70,000 or so clones, less than 85% of them seen just once. The sequencing here drew on CD4+ or CD8+ T cells sorted from blood, taken in a trial of the OX40 agonist ivuxolimab. The receptors originated from an adult with an advanced solid tumor such as melanoma, head and neck, liver or kidney cancer.

This clone was detected only once. The chain carries TRBV19 and TRBJ2-5, with D perhaps TRBD2 (5 bases). Per the germline V gene, CDR1 is LNHDA and CDR2 is SQIVND (reference sequence). The CDR3 length is 14 residues. Trimming removed 4 bases from V and 4 bases from J, with 13 bases in between. The CDR3 is CASSKAVGGETQYF. As DNA, the CDR3 is TGTGCCAGTAGTAAAGCGGTCGGCGGAGAGACCCAGTACTTC.

The gene calls are TRBV19 and TRBJ1-5, with 7 bases fitting TRBD1. CDR3 length: 15 amino acids. From germline, CDR1 is LNHDA and CDR2 SQIVND (reference sequence). J lost 7 bases, V lost 5 bases, and 11 bases had no gene match. CDR3 sequence reads: CASSLRTGSWQPQHF. DNA of the CDR3: TGTGCCAGTAGTCTGCGGACAGGATCGTGGCAGCCCCAGCATTTT.

The chain couples TRBV28 to TRBJ2-1; 7 positions match TRBD1. V shed 8 bases and J 14 bases; nucleotides not matched to a gene: 18. In germline, CDR1 is MDHEN, CDR2 SYDVKM. The CDR3 has 14 residues. CDR3 protein: CASEQGTVQGSKFF. CDR3 DNA sequence: TGTGCCAGCGAACAAGGGACAGTTCAAGGGTCCAAGTTCTTC.

The chain uses TRBV4-1 and TRBJ2-4, with D maybe TRBD2 (6 bases). Deletions cut 1 base from V and 8 bases from J, with 15 bases between. CDR1 is MGHRA, CDR2 YSYEKL, per germline. CDR3 length: 15 residues. The CDR3 coding sequence is TGCGCCAGCAGCCAAGGGTGGAGGGTTCAGGACATTCAGTACTTC. Translation gives CASSQGWRVQDIQYF.